This is a list of T cell receptor beta chains from one sample in a study of beta chain features in type 1 diabetes. TCRdb's copy holds only in-frame clones and misses some; the assay was immunoSEQ multiplex PCR. This sample yields hundreds of thousands of clones, of which about 10% are seen a single time; over 0.04% belongs to the top ten. The sample was naive CD4+ T cells from blood. Receptors originate from a woman under 30 in good health. Both conserved end residues are trimmed from each CDR3. The size of a clone is reported for some rows only, either as once, few or many, or as a class for expanded clones.

-,TRBJ1-3,TRBV25-1,ASSDDRGPGNTIY
few,TRBJ2-3,TRBV25-1,ASLPKVGTDTQY
few,TRBJ2-3,TRBV7-9,ASTPGWGRGSSTDTQY
few,TRBJ2-3,TRBV7-3,ASSLLGSYSTDTQY
once,TRBJ1-6,TRBV7-9,ASSQQGWNSPLH
-,TRBJ1-4,TRBV4-1,ASSPGLLFNEKLF
-,TRBJ1-4,TRBV11-2,ASSPRRGEKLF
many,TRBJ2-5,TRBV7-9,ASSQGQEYQETQY
few,TRBJ1-2,TRBV28,ASSPTGTVNYGYT
-,TRBJ2-6,TRBV6-5,ASSYQPGANVLT
-,TRBJ2-1,TRBV12-5,ASGLGLAGYNEQF
few,TRBJ1-2,TRBV14,ASSPARTSGYT
few,TRBJ2-2,TRBV28,ASSSGLANTGELF
-,TRBJ2-3,TRBV5-4,ASSSRSTGLTDTQY
few,TRBJ2-1,TRBV11-3,ASSRIGDYNEQF
-,TRBJ2-7,TRBV5-1,ASSLGASVGEQY
-,TRBJ1-1,TRBV5-1,ASSAQVNTEAF
-,TRBJ1-1,TRBV7-2,ASSHKQGRAF
-,TRBJ2-3,TRBV6-5,ASSYSTSENTQY
-,TRBJ1-1,TRBV30,AWSLGGASWTEAF
few,TRBJ2-1,TRBV6-5,ASSSPLAGSYNEQF
-,TRBJ2-4,TRBV28,ASSLLGDSHIQY
few,TRBJ2-1,TRBV4-2,ASSQDIAGYYNEQF
-,TRBJ2-1,TRBV29-1,SVEGTGAHNEQF
-,TRBJ1-6,TRBV18,ASCSFGGSPLH
few,TRBJ2-3,TRBV9,ASSVVSDIGTDTQY
few,TRBJ1-1,TRBV4-3,ASSQVIANTEAF
few,TRBJ2-5,TRBV7-7,ASSLAGTGVETQY
few,TRBJ2-2,TRBV11-2,ASSTGRTGELF
few,TRBJ2-7,TRBV6-6,ASSYSGLAGGEQY
-,TRBJ2-6,TRBV19,ASSNHRANPSGANVLT
few,TRBJ1-4,TRBV4-1,ASSQAAATNEKLF
-,TRBJ2-5,TRBV5-4,ASSLEVNTQETQY
-,TRBJ1-1,TRBV7-2,ASSLSGSNTEAF
-,TRBJ2-5,TRBV25-1,ASSERAGASTYPETQY
-,TRBJ2-7,TRBV29-1,SVVRSPVTYEQY
-,TRBJ2-1,TRBV4-3,ASSQVGVGEQF
few,TRBJ2-7,TRBV7-9,ASSLSGYEQY
few,TRBJ2-5,TRBV5-4,ASSSRLAGGIQETQY
-,TRBJ2-5,TRBV30,AWSKGPPRETQY
-,TRBJ2-1,TRBV7-2,ASSGTSGTGNEQF
few,TRBJ2-5,TRBV9,ASSVEGRETQY
-,TRBJ2-3,TRBV9,ASSVDPPGEITDTQY
few,TRBJ2-3,TRBV19,ASSTRLAATDTQY
-,TRBJ2-1,TRBV28,ATNLLLGNNEQF
few,TRBJ2-1,TRBV15,ATVKGSYNEQF
few,TRBJ1-2,TRBV29-1,SASGRANYGYT
-,TRBJ2-1,TRBV15,AIKTSGRDEQF
-,TRBJ1-1,TRBV27,ASRDAGRSTF
-,TRBJ2-5,TRBV9,ASSVGSSGGQETQY
-,TRBJ2-3,TRBV5-1,ASSYSGKPPDTQY
-,TRBJ2-3,TRBV4-3,ASSQELAGGPWTDTQY